These T cell receptor beta chains were read from a single sample in a study of blood T cell repertoires in COVID-19. Sequencing was performed with immunoSEQ multiplex PCR; in TCRdb, only in-frame clones are kept and a portion is missing. Here the sample spans a few hundred thousand clones, around 84% being singletons. The sequenced sample consisted of peripheral blood. The receptor set was obtained from a man aged 60 to 75 with acute or convalescent COVID-19. The CDR3 runs from the conserved cysteine through the conserved F or W. A D gene is named only where the DNA matches it firmly. Some rows have no size entry. The others give once, few or many, or a class for an expanded clone.

V gene	J gene	CDR3 length	D gene	clone size	CDR3 DNA	CDR3 protein
TRBV2	TRBJ1-2	15	NA	NA	TGTGCCAGCAGTGAAGGCGGGGGGCGCGCTGGTGGCTACACCTTC	CASSEGGGRAGGYTF
TRBV7-7	TRBJ2-2	15	NA	NA	TGTGCTAGCAGCTTAAAACGGGGGAACACCGGGGAGCTGTTTTTT	CASSLKRGNTGELFF
TRBV25-1	TRBJ1-6	16	NA	NA	TGTGCCAGCAGTGAATCGGTTGCCCCTCCTAATTCACCCCTCCACTTT	CASSESVAPPNSPLHF
TRBV20-1	TRBJ2-3	11	TRBD2	NA	TGCAGTGCTCCAACTAGCGGTACGCAGTATTTT	CSAPTSGTQYF
TRBV20-1	TRBJ2-3	16	TRBD2	NA	TGCAGTGCTAGTAAAATTAGCGGGAGGGCCGTAGATACGCAGTATTTT	CSASKISGRAVDTQYF
TRBV19	TRBJ2-7	15	TRBD1	once	TGTGCCAGTAGTACTTGGGACAGGGATCCCTACGAGCAGTACTTC	CASSTWDRDPYEQYF
TRBV7-9	TRBJ1-2	16	TRBD1	few	TGTGCCAGCAGCTCGATGTCCGGGACAGGGGGCTATGGCTACACCTTC	CASSSMSGTGGYGYTF
TRBV2	TRBJ2-2	11	NA	NA	TGTGCCAGCAATAGCCCCGGGGAGCTGTTTTTT	CASNSPGELFF
TRBV19	TRBJ1-5	14	NA	NA	TGTGCCAGCCGGGTCCCGGGTGGCAATCAGCCCCAGCATTTT	CASRVPGGNQPQHF
TRBV10-3	TRBJ1-5	13	NA	once	TGTGCCATCAGTGACCAGGAAAATCAGCCCCAGCATTTT	CAISDQENQPQHF
TRBV18	TRBJ2-1	19	NA	NA	TGTGCCTCCTTCCCCCAGCTCACTATCGGGGTGGCCCTTTCGAATGAGCAGTTCTTC	CASFPQLTIGVALSNEQFF
TRBV28	TRBJ2-7	14	NA	NA	TGTGCCAGCACTGGCGCGGGATTCTACTACGAGCAGTACTTC	CASTGAGFYYEQYF
TRBV9	TRBJ2-5	16	NA	NA	TGTGCCAGCAGCGCTCCCGGGTCCAGTCAACGGGAGACCCAGTACTTC	CASSAPGSSQRETQYF
TRBV29-1	TRBJ1-3	12	NA	once	TGCAGCGTTTCTGTCTTGGGAAACACCATATATTTT	CSVSVLGNTIYF
TRBV6-5	TRBJ2-7	16	NA	NA	TGTGCCAGCAGTTACTCGAGTCAGGGAATCTACTACGAGCAGTACTTC	CASSYSSQGIYYEQYF
TRBV30	TRBJ1-1	13	NA	few	TGTGCCTGGAGTGTACAGGATGGAATGGGAGCTTTCTTT	CAWSVQDGMGAFF
TRBV18	TRBJ2-7	15	TRBD2	NA	TGTGCCAGCTCACCCCTAGCGGGAAACTTCTACGAGCAGTACTTC	CASSPLAGNFYEQYF
TRBV2	TRBJ2-7	15	NA	NA	TGTGCCAGCAGTTCCTCGCCGGGTAGCTCCTACGAGCAGTACTTC	CASSSSPGSSYEQYF
TRBV12-3/TRBV12-4	TRBJ2-7	13	TRBD1	NA	TGTGCCAGCACTCCGGGACAGGGCTACGAGCAGTACTTC	CASTPGQGYEQYF
TRBV5-1	TRBJ1-1	15	NA	NA	TGCGCCAGCAGCTTGGACAGGGACGGGATGACTGAAGCTTTCTTT	CASSLDRDGMTEAFF
TRBV30	TRBJ1-5	14	NA	few	TGTGCCTGGAGTGTAGGACACCTCAATCAGCCCCAGCATTTT	CAWSVGHLNQPQHF
TRBV2	TRBJ2-7	20	TRBD2	NA	TGTGCCAGCCAACCGGGCCCTAGACTAGCGGGAGGCGGCCGTCTCTACGAGCAGTACTTC	CASQPGPRLAGGGRLYEQYF
TRBV7-2	TRBJ2-4	17	NA	NA	TGTGCCAGCAGCTTAGCGCGGGGTATAGCGGCCAAAAACATTCAGTACTTC	CASSLARGIAAKNIQYF
TRBV19	TRBJ1-2	13	NA	NA	TGTGCCAGTACTCCGGATAGAGTGGGGCGCTACACCTTC	CASTPDRVGRYTF
TRBV5-1	TRBJ2-1	14	TRBD2	NA	TGCGCCAGCTTCATCGCCAGCGGGAAAGCTGAGCAGTTCTTC	CASFIASGKAEQFF
TRBV3-1/TRBV3-2	TRBJ1-5	13	NA	NA	TGTGCCAGCAGCCAAGGCCCAGGATGGCCCCAGCATTTT	CASSQGPGWPQHF
TRBV4-2	TRBJ1-2	16	TRBD1	NA	TGTGCCAGCAGCCAACCGACCGGGACAGGGGATTTTGGCTACACCTTC	CASSQPTGTGDFGYTF
TRBV11-1	TRBJ2-5	16	TRBD2	few	TGTGCCAGCAGCCCCCAAGGCGCGGGAGGTCAAGAGACCCAGTACTTC	CASSPQGAGGQETQYF
TRBV3-1/TRBV3-2	TRBJ1-2	15	NA	NA	TGTGCCAGCAGCCCCCGGGCGGGGGGGAATGGGGGCTACACCTTC	CASSPRAGGNGGYTF
TRBV19	TRBJ2-1	20	TRBD2	NA	TGTGCCAGTAGTAAATCGGGACTAGCGGGGGACCCAGACCACACCCATGAGCAGTTCTTC	CASSKSGLAGDPDHTHEQFF
TRBV30	TRBJ2-7	11	NA	NA	TGTGCCTGGAGTGTCGGCCAGAGGGCTTACTTC	CAWSVGQRAYF
TRBV13	TRBJ2-1	14	NA	NA	TGTGCCAGCAGCCACTACTCCAGCTACAATGAGCAGTTCTTC	CASSHYSSYNEQFF
TRBV7-8	TRBJ1-1	15	NA	NA	TGTGCCAGCAGCTTACCGGGACATCTGAACACTGAAGCTTTCTTT	CASSLPGHLNTEAFF
TRBV7-9	TRBJ1-3	15	NA	NA	TGTGCCAGCAGCTCGTCCCTGGGCCCTGGAAACACCATATATTTT	CASSSSLGPGNTIYF
TRBV7-9	TRBJ1-6	14	NA	few	TGTGCCAGCAGCCCCAACCAGGGCCAATCACCCCTCCACTTT	CASSPNQGQSPLHF
TRBV6-5	TRBJ2-3	15	TRBD1	once	TGTGCCAGCAGTTACTCGACAGGGGATCTAGATACGCAGTATTTT	CASSYSTGDLDTQYF
TRBV9	TRBJ2-3	12	NA	NA	TGTGCCAGCAGCGCCCCGGAGGCGACGCAGTATTTT	CASSAPEATQYF
TRBV7-2	TRBJ2-7	11	NA	NA	TGTGCCAGCACCTACTATGAGGAGCAGTACTTC	CASTYYEEQYF
TRBV3-1/TRBV3-2	TRBJ2-7	12	NA	few	TGTGCCAGCAGCCAAGCCGGGACTCCCTCACAATTC	CASSQAGTPSQF
TRBV11-2	TRBJ2-7	15	TRBD2	NA	TGTGCCAGCAGCTTAGAAAGGGGAGGGATCAGCGAGCAGTACTTC	CASSLERGGISEQYF
TRBV18	TRBJ2-1	13	TRBD2	NA	TGTGCCAGCTTATCCGGGACTACTAATGAGCAGTTCTTC	CASLSGTTNEQFF